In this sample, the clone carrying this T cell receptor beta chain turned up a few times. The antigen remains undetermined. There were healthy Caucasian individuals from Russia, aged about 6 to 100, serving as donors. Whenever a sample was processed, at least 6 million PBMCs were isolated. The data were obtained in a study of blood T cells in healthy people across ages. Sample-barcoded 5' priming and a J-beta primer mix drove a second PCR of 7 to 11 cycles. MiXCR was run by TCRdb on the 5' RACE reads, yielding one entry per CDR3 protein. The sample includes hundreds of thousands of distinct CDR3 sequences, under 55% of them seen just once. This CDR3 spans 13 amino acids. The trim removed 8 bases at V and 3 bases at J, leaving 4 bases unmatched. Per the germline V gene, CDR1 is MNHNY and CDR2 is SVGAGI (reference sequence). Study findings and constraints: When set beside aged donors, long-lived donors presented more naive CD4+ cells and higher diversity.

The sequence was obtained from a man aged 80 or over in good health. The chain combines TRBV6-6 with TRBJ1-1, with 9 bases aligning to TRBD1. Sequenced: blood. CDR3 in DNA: TGTGCCAGCGTGGGACAGGGCTACACTGAAGCTTTCTTT. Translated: CASVGQGYTEAFF.